Shown below are 20 T cell receptor beta chains from a single sample sequenced in a study of immune heterogeneity within non-small cell lung tumors. In a multiplex PCR, 32 V and 13 J primers amplified TCR beta CDR3. TCRdb fed the multiplex PCR reads into MiXCR, producing one record per CDR3 protein. The top ten clones hold about 4.5% of a sample with some 21,000 distinct CDR3 sequences, around 26% of them seen once. Bulk tumor genomic DNA served as template, at around 600 ng per sample. Several biopsies per primary tumor were taken during surgery, spaced as far apart as possible. Patients underwent curative surgery for untreated, newly diagnosed non-small cell lung cancer. Sequencing input: lung tumor tissue. These TCRs come from a man aged 40-55 years with non-small cell lung cancer.

The chain joins TRBV4-2 to TRBJ2-1; tentatively, D is TRBD2 (5 bases). This CDR3 has 15 residues. Per the germline V gene, CDR1 is LGHNA and CDR2 is YNFKEQ. The germline V and J ends were trimmed by 0 bases and 2 bases, with 8 bases remaining between them. This CDR3 reads CASSQDTGTYNEQFF. Written as DNA, the CDR3 is TGTGCCAGCAGCCAAGATACGGGAACCTACAATGAGCAGTTCTTC.

This clonotype was detected many times. V usage is TRBV7-9 and J usage is TRBJ2-5; TRBD1 aligns across 7 bases. CDR3 length: 16 amino acids. J was trimmed by 2 bases and V by 1 base; bases with no gene match: 7. Looked up from germline, CDR1 is SEHNR and CDR2 is FQNEAQ (reference sequence). The CDR3 DNA reads as TGTGCCAGCAGCTTAGGCCAGGGACAGATGCAAGAGACCCAGTACTTC. Translating it yields CASSLGQGQMQETQYF.

Regarding this clonotype: This may be a read error, as it is one base from a much larger clone. It is likely a read error, because the conserved phenylalanine at the end of the CDR3 is missing. The J gene is TRBJ1-5, the V gene TRBV12-3 or TRBV12-4; D remains ambiguous. Trimming removed 6 bases at V and 6 bases at J, with 9 bases between. The CDR3 totals 12 residues. The CDR3 DNA reads as TGTGCCAGCAGCAGTGTGGGTCAGCCCCAGCATTCT. Its protein product is CASSSVGQPQHS.

In its sample, this clonotype was seen once. A single base separates this from a much larger clone, so it may be a read error. V gene TRBV12-3 or TRBV12-4 combines with J gene TRBJ2-1; no firm D call. Trimming left V 5 bases short and J 2 bases short, with 13 bases between. This CDR3 is 15 amino acids long. The CDR3 DNA reads as TGTGCCAGCAGTCTAGGGCAGGTTGCCTACAATGAGCAGTTCTTC. Protein product: CASSLGQVAYNEQFF.

This clonotype was observed many times. The chain employs TRBV6-1 and TRBJ1-2; 10 bases map to TRBD1. There are 14 residues in the CDR3. Germline-derived CDR1 and CDR2 are MNHNS and SASEGT. V trimming: 5 bases; J trimming: 6 bases; junction bases outside the gene matches: 6. CDR3 sequence: CASSPLTGGDGYTF. CDR3 coding DNA: TGTGCCAGCAGTCCCCTGACAGGGGGCGATGGCTACACCTTC.

This clonotype was seen many times. The rearrangement links TRBV2 to TRBJ1-2; D call uncertain. Germline CDR1 reads SNHLY; CDR2 reads FYNNEI. The CDR3 is made up of 15 amino acids. The V and J ends lost 4 bases and 4 bases respectively, with 16 bases between them. The CDR3 spells CASSAESGGPYGYTF. The DNA of the CDR3 is TGTGCCAGCAGTGCCGAATCGGGAGGACCCTATGGCTACACCTTC.

As concerns this clonotype: The germline gene is not matched at one end of the junction; a read error may be the cause. CDR3 amino acids: CANSPDLSYNEQFF. The DNA of the CDR3 is TGTGCCAACTCACCTGACCTAAGCTACAATGAGCAGTTCTTC. The chain employs TRBV18 and TRBJ2-1, with D unresolved. The CDR3 is 14 residues long. The V gene's germline CDR1 is KGHSH and CDR2 LQKENI.

This clonotype was counted a few times. V usage is TRBV20-1 and J usage is TRBJ2-3, with 13 bases fitting TRBD2. The length of the CDR3 is 15 residues. Trimming cost V 6 bases and J 2 bases; bases outside gene matches: 5. Germline V gene lookup returns CDR1 DFQATT and CDR2 SNEGSKA (reference sequence). The CDR3 reads CSATGLAGTTDTQYF. CDR3 bases: TGCAGTGCAACGGGACTAGCGGGAACCACAGATACGCAGTATTTT.

Judged by abundance, this clonotype is medium-sized. CDR3 sequence (DNA): TGTGCCACCAGTGGCACGCAGGGGGAGCAGTACTTC. Protein: CATSGTQGEQYF. J is TRBJ2-7 and V is TRBV24-1; tentative D call: TRBD1 (6 bases). CDR3 length: 12 amino acids. Trimming stripped 5 bases from V and 7 bases from J, with 11 bases between. CDR1 and CDR2 (germline): KGHDR, SFDVKD.

By share, this clonotype ranks as medium-sized. An end of the junction differs from the germline gene, which may be a read error. The chain uses TRBV13 and TRBJ2-7; tentatively, D is TRBD1 (6 bases). CDR1 and CDR2 from the germline V gene are PRHDT and FYEKMQ (reference sequence). The CDR3 consists of 14 residues. For the CDR3, the DNA is TGTGCCAGCAGCATAGGGGGATTCTCCTACGAGCAGTACTTC. Amino acids: CASSIGGFSYEQYF.

This clonotype showed up many times. The chain is built from TRBV28 and TRBJ2-7; D gene ambiguous. CDR1 is MDHEN, CDR2 SYDVKM, per germline. With 6 bases removed from V and 3 bases from J, the gap between germline ends came to 9 bases. The CDR3 loop spans 12 amino acids. CDR3 bases: TGTGCCAGCAGCGCCCTTTTCTACGAGCAGTACTTC. Its translation: CASSALFYEQYF.

This clonotype was recorded many times. The V and J genes are TRBV28 and TRBJ2-2; the match to TRBD2 covers 14 bases. Looked up from germline, CDR1 is MDHEN and CDR2 is SYDVKM. The length of the CDR3 is 17 residues. The trim removed 6 bases at V and 5 bases at J, leaving 8 bases unmatched. The CDR3 region is CASRHPGLAGGTGELFF. CDR3 bases: TGTGCCAGCAGACACCCAGGACTAGCGGGAGGTACCGGGGAGCTGTTTTTT.

This clonotype was counted at least ten times. The CDR3 loop reads CASSVLDRANYGYTF. DNA for the CDR3: TGTGCCAGCAGCGTACTGGACAGAGCTAACTATGGCTACACCTTC. The chain recombines TRBV9 with TRBJ1-2; possible D gene TRBD1, 6 bases. V lost 1 base and J 0 bases, leaving 10 bases between the germline ends. Germline lookup yields CDR1 SGDLS and CDR2 YYNGEE. The CDR3 runs to 15 residues.

The chain joins TRBV7-8 to TRBJ1-1; TRBD1 matches 10 bases. Unmatched junction bases numbered 9, after V lost 3 bases and J lost 2 bases. There are 17 residues in the CDR3. Germline-derived CDR1 and CDR2 are SGHVS and FQNEAQ. In DNA, the CDR3 is TGTGCCAGCAGCTTTCCCGGGACAGGGGAGGTTAACACTGAAGCTTTCTTT. Translation: CASSFPGTGEVNTEAFF.

This clonotype was counted only a few times. This chain uses TRBV3-1 with TRBJ2-2; unclear D gene. Germline V CDR1 and CDR2: LGHDT, YNNKEL (reference sequence). Trimming took off 1 base at V and 4 bases at J, with 7 bases between the two ends. This CDR3 is built from 14 residues. DNA of the CDR3: TGTGCCAGCAGCCAAGGGACCGGCACCGGGGAGCTGTTTTTT. Its translation: CASSQGTGTGELFF. The whole variable domain, filled in from reference TRBV3-1 and TRBJ2-2, reads DTAVSQTPKYLVTQMGNDKSIKCEQNLGHDTMYWYKQDSKKFLKIMFSYNNKELIINETVPNRFSPKSPDKAHLNLHINSLELGDSAVYFCASSQGTGTGELFFGEGSRLTVL.

The chain recombines TRBV2 with TRBJ2-2; a weak D match, TRBD1 (6 bases). V shed 6 bases and J shed 1 base, with 12 bases lying between them. The CDR3 is 15 amino acids. Germline assignment: CDR1 SNHLY and CDR2 FYNNEI. For the CDR3, the DNA is TGTGCCAGCAGAGGCCGGGACAAGAACACCGGGGAGCTGTTTTTT. It codes for CASRGRDKNTGELFF.

This clonotype was picked up a small number of times. V gene TRBV30 combines with J gene TRBJ1-1; D possibly corresponds to TRBD1 (6 bases). The CDR3 is made up of 13 amino acids. Per the germline V gene, CDR1 is GTSNPN and CDR2 is SVGIG (reference sequence). Between the trimmed V and J ends, which lost 2 bases and 3 bases, there was a span of 10 bases. The CDR3 bases are TGTGCCTGGAGTAGCCAGGGGTACACTGAAGCTTTCTTT. This sequence encodes CAWSSQGYTEAFF.

This clonotype came up a few times. V gene TRBV27 combines with J gene TRBJ1-3; maybe TRBD1 (6 bases). The CDR3 totals 15 residues. V was shortened by 3 bases and J by 2 bases, with 11 bases between the two germline ends. Germline V gene sequence: CDR1 MNHEY, CDR2 SMNVEV (reference sequence). The CDR3 protein is CASSFQGSPGNTIYF. In nucleotides, the CDR3 is TGTGCCAGCAGTTTTCAGGGGAGCCCTGGAAACACCATATATTTT.

In its sample, this clonotype is medium-sized (0.01 to 0.1%). The chain has TRBV12-3 or TRBV12-4 and TRBJ2-1; D remains ambiguous. V lost 1 base and J lost 9, with 4 bases in between. The CDR3 totals 11 residues. The CDR3 spells CASSLGVEQFF. CDR3 DNA sequence: TGTGCCAGCAGTTTAGGCGTTGAGCAGTTCTTC.

This clonotype appeared a few times. This chain joins TRBV6-1 and TRBJ2-7; maybe TRBD2 (7 bases). The CDR3 is 15 residues long. Germline CDR1 and CDR2: MNHNS and SASEGT. Trimming took 5 bases from V and 2 from J, leaving 16 bases between them. The CDR3 region has the DNA TGTGCCAGCAGTAAGGGGGGGATTGGGGCCTACGAGCAGTACTTC. It yields the protein CASSKGGIGAYEQYF.